This T cell receptor beta chain appears in the sequencing data of a study of T-cell reconstitution after alpha-beta-depleted transplantation in children. Losses at the gene ends were 4 bases for V and 6 bases for J; bases not matched to a gene: 10. Germline V gene lookup returns CDR1 MNHEY and CDR2 SVGAGI. CDR3 length equals 15 residues. The library targeted TCRbeta and was prepared with unique molecular identifiers. A single record per CDR3 protein comes from TCRdb applying MiXCR to the PCR reads. The sample includes a few hundred thousand distinct CDR3 sequences, 13% of them seen just once. V usage is TRBV6-5 and J usage is TRBJ1-2; 8 bases line up with TRBD1. The sequencing here drew on PBMCs, taken from the stem cell graft. The TCR sequence derives from a human donor who donated a stem cell graft to a child with Fanconi anemia. Written as DNA, the CDR3 is TGTGCCAGCAGTTCACCTGGACAGGGCCGAGATGGCTACACCTTC. Protein sequence: CASSSPGQGRDGYTF.